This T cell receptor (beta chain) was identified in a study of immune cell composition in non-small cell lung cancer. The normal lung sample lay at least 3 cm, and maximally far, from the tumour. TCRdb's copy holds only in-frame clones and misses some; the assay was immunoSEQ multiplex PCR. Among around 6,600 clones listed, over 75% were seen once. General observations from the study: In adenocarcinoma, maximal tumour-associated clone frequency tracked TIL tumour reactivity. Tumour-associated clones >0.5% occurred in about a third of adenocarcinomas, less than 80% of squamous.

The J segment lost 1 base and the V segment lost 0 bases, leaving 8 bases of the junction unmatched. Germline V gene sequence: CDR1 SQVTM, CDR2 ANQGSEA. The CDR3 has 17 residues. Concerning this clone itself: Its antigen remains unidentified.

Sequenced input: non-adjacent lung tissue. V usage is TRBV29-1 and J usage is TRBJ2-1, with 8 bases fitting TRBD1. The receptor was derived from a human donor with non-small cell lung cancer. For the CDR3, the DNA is TGCAGCGTTGAAGATCTTAGGAGGACAGGGTCCTACAATGAGCAGTTCTTC. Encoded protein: CSVEDLRRTGSYNEQFF.